This T cell receptor beta chain was recorded in a study of Ad26.COV2.S vaccination and SARS-CoV-2 variants. Treatment specified: 15 to 20 received Ad26.COV2.S at low or high dose, single or two shots; 5 received placebo; per-sample allocation not given. All samples were drawn on day 63, counting from the first vaccine or placebo injection. This table comes from immunoSEQ multiplex PCR, and its TCRdb copy is limited to in-frame clones, with some not included. This table holds 300,000 to 400,000 clones, 87% found once. Study results and caveats: Marked by substantial breadth, spike-specific CD8+ and CD4+ T cell responses were reportedly seen after vaccination.

Remarks on this clone: The target antigen is unknown.

Trimming took 1 base from V and 1 from J; bases not matched to a gene: 8. The CDR3 runs to 19 residues. Germline lookup yields CDR1 PRHDT and CDR2 FYEKMQ (reference sequence). This specimen consisted of peripheral blood, obtained in a trial of Ad26.COV2.S vaccine versus placebo. The genes are TRBV13 and TRBJ2-5; 14 nucleotides match TRBD2. The receptor was isolated from a person aged 18-65 years who received the Ad26.COV2.S COVID-19 vaccine or a placebo. DNA of the CDR3: TGTGCCAGCAGCTTAGATGCGACTAGCGGGGGGGCCAGCCAAGAGACCCAGTACTTC. It specifies CASSLDATSGGASQETQYF.